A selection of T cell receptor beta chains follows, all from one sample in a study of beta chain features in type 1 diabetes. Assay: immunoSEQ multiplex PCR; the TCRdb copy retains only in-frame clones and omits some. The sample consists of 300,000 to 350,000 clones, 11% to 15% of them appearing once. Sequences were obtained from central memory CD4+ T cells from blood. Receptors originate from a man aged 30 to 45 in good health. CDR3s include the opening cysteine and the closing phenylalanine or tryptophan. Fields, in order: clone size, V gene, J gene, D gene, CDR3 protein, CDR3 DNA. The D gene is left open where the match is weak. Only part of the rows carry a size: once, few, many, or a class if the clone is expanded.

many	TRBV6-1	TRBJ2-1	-	CASNRQLYNEQFF	TGTGCCAGCAATCGACAGTTATACAATGAGCAGTTCTTC
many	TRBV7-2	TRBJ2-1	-	CASSLGGGEQFF	TGTGCCAGCAGCTTAGGGGGAGGTGAGCAGTTCTTC
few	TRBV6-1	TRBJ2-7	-	CASKAGSSYEQYF	TGTGCCAGCAAAGCAGGGAGCTCCTACGAGCAGTACTTC
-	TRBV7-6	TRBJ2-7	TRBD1	CASSYGTGGPYEQYF	TGTGCCAGCAGCTACGGGACAGGGGGGCCTTACGAGCAGTACTTC
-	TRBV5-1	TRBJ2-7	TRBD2	CASSLELAGAGYEQYF	TGCGCCAGCAGCTTGGAACTAGCGGGGGCAGGCTACGAGCAGTACTTC
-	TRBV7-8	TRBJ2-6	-	CASSLASSGANVLTF	TGTGCCAGCAGCTTAGCCAGCTCTGGGGCCAACGTCCTGACTTTC
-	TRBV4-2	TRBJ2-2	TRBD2	CASSTTSGSSTGELFF	TGTGCCAGCAGCACTACTAGCGGGAGTAGCACCGGGGAGCTGTTTTTT
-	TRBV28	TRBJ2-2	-	CASSSDWPGELFF	TGTGCCAGCAGTTCTGATTGGCCCGGGGAGCTGTTTTTT
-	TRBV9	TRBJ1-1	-	CASSIEPNTEAFF	TGTGCCAGCAGCATAGAACCAAACACTGAAGCTTTCTTT
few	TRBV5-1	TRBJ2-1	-	CASSRAGPRNNEQFF	TGCGCCAGCAGCAGGGCGGGACCCAGAAACAATGAGCAGTTCTTC
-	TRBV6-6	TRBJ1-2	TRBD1	CASRTPGTGGGYTF	TGTGCCAGCAGAACTCCCGGGACAGGGGGAGGCTACACCTTC
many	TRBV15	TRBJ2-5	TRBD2	CATSREALGTQYF	TGTGCCACCAGCCGGGAGGCCTTAGGGACCCAGTACTTC
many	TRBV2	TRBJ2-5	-	CASSDGGRETQYF	TGTGCCAGCAGTGATGGTGGTCGGGAGACCCAGTACTTC
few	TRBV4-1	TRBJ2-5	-	CASSQGARRDGETQYF	TGCGCCAGCAGCCAAGGGGCACGGCGGGATGGGGAGACCCAGTACTTC
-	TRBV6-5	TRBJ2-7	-	CAGSGNAYEQYF	TGTGCCGGTTCAGGGAACGCCTACGAGCAGTACTTC
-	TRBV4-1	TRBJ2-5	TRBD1	CASSQSFVLTGAKETQYF	TGCGCCAGCAGCCAGTCATTCGTTTTGACAGGGGCTAAAGAGACCCAGTACTTC
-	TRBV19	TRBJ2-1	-	CASSRSSDSHNEQFF	TGTGCCAGTAGTCGTTCTAGCGACAGCCACAATGAGCAGTTCTTC
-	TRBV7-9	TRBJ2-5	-	CASSLNVRLQETQYF	TGTGCCAGCAGCTTAAACGTTCGGCTCCAAGAGACCCAGTACTTC
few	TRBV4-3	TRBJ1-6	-	CASSQVRENSPLHF	TGCGCCAGCAGCCAAGTCAGGGAGAATTCACCCCTCCACTTT
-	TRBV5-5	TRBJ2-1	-	CASSLERSYNEQFF	TGTGCCAGCAGCTTGGAGCGGAGCTACAATGAGCAGTTCTTC
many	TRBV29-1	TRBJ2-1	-	CSHGQSNEQFF	TGCAGTCATGGACAGTCCAATGAGCAGTTCTTC
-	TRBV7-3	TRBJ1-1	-	CASSLEENTEAFF	TGTGCCAGCAGCCTGGAAGAGAACACTGAAGCTTTCTTT
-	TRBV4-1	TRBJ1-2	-	CASSPDRTYGYTF	TGCGCCAGCAGCCCGGACAGAACCTATGGCTACACCTTC
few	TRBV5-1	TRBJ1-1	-	CASSQRAPNTEAFF	TGCGCCAGCAGTCAACGGGCCCCAAACACTGAAGCTTTCTTT
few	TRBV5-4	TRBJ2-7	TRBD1	CASSSRDRGLNEQYF	TGTGCCAGCAGCTCCCGGGACAGGGGGCTTAACGAGCAGTACTTC
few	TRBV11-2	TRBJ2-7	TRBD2	CASSLGSSGYEQYF	TGTGCCAGCAGCTTAGGGTCTAGCGGCTACGAGCAGTACTTC
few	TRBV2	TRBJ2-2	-	CASSEAGPNTGELFF	TGTGCCAGCAGTGAAGCAGGCCCGAACACCGGGGAGCTGTTTTTT
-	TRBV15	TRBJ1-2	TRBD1	CATMDRGDYGYTF	TGTGCCACCATGGACAGGGGTGACTATGGCTACACCTTC
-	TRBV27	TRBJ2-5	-	CASSTGIRETQYF	TGTGCCAGCAGTACCGGGATCAGGGAGACCCAGTACTTC
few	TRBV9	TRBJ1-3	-	CASSVGSGGAGGNTIYF	TGTGCCAGCAGCGTAGGTTCGGGAGGGGCCGGTGGAAACACCATATATTTT
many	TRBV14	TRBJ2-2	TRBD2	CASSPPGGSHTGELFF	TGTGCCAGCAGCCCGCCGGGCGGGAGTCACACCGGGGAGCTGTTTTTT
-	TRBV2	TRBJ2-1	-	CASSEALSTIASFF	TGTGCCAGCAGTGAAGCCCTTTCTACTATCGCTTCCTTCTTC
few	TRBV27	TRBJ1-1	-	CASSLTGNTEAFF	TGTGCCAGCAGTTTAACGGGAAACACTGAAGCTTTCTTT
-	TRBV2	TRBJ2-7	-	CASTKGTYEQYF	TGTGCCAGCACCAAAGGGACTTACGAGCAGTACTTC
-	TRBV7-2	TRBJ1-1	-	CASSSVGQLNTEAFF	TGTGCCAGCAGCTCCGTCGGACAGTTGAACACTGAAGCTTTCTTT
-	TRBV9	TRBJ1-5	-	CASSVGAGNSNQPQHF	TGTGCCAGCAGCGTAGGTGCGGGCAATAGCAATCAGCCCCAGCATTTT
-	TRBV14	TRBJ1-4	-	CASSQVRGGAIEKLFF	TGTGCCAGCAGCCAAGTGAGAGGGGGGGCTATCGAAAAACTGTTTTTT
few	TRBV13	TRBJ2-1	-	CASSFNKVNEQFF	TGTGCCAGCAGCTTTAATAAAGTCAATGAGCAGTTCTTC
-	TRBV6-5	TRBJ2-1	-	CASREGERAQFF	TGTGCCAGCAGGGAAGGAGAGCGTGCGCAGTTCTTC
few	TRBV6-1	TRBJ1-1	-	CASRLDRTNTEAFF	TGTGCCAGCAGATTGGACAGAACAAACACTGAAGCTTTCTTT